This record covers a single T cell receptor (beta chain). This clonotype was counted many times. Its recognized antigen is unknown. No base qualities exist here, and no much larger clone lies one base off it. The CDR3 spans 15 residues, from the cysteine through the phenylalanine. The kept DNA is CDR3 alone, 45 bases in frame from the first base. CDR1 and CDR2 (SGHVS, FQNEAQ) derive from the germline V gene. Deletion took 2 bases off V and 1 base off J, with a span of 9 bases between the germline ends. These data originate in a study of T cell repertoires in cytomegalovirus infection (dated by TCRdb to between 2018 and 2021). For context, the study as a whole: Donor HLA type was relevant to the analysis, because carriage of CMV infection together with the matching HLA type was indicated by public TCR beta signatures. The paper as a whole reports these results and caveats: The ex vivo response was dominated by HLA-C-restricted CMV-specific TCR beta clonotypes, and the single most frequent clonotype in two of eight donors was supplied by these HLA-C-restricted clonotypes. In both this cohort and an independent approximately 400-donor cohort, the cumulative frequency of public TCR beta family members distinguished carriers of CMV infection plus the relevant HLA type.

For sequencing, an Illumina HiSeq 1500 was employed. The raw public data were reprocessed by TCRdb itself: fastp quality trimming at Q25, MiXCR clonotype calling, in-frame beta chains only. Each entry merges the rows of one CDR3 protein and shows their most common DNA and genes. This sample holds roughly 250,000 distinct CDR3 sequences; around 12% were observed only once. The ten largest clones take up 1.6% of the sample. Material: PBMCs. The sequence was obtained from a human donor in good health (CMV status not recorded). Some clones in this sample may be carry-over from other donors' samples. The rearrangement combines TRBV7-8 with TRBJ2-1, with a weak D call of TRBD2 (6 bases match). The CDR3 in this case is CASSLLRGSYNEQFF. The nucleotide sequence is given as TGTGCCAGCAGCTTACTTCGGGGGTCCTACAATGAGCAGTTCTTC.